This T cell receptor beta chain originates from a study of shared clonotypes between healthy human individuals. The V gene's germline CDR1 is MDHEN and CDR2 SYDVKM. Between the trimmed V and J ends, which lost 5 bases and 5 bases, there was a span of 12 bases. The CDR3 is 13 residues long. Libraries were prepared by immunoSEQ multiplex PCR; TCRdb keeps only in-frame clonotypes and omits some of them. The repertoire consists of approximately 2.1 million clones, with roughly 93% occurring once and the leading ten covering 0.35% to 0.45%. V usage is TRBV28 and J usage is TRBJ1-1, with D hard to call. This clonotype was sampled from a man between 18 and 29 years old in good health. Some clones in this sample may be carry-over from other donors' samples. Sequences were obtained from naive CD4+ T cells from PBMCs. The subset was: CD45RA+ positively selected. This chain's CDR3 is CASSPWVGTEAFF. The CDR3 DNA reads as TGTGCCAGCAGTCCATGGGTGGGGACTGAAGCTTTCTTT.